This note documents a single T cell receptor beta chain sequence. Its antigen is currently unknown. Germline CDR1 SNHLY, CDR2 FYNNEI. The CDR3 runs to 16 residues. Between the trimmed V and J ends, which lost 0 bases and 5 bases, there was a span of 14 bases. The data were obtained in a study of shared clonotypes between healthy human individuals. Study at large: Donors had three CD4 naive, three CD4 memory, two CD8 naive and one CD8 memory plate apiece. Points from the study as a whole: Naive subsets generally had larger estimated richness than memory subsets.

The data were produced by immunoSEQ multiplex PCR, yet TCRdb's version contains in-frame clones alone and is incomplete. The table records millions of clones, roughly 94% of them present only once. Every donor, a Caucasian adult, lived in Nashville, Tennessee. It was into CD45RA+ naive and CD45RA-negative memory subsets that the CD4+ cells were split. This clonotype originated in a man younger than 35 in good health. V is TRBV2 and J is TRBJ2-1; the D gene is possibly TRBD2 (6 bases). What was sequenced was naive CD4+ T cells sorted from blood. The sample's subset: CD45RA+ positively selected. CDR3 coding DNA: TGTGCCAGCAGTGAAGCGAGGCTCGGAGGGGACAATGAGCAGTTCTTC. Protein product: CASSEARLGGDNEQFF.